The 2 T cell receptor beta chains presented below share a single source sample, sequenced in a study of T cell responses to AZD1222 COVID-19 vaccine. Sequencing was performed with immunoSEQ multiplex PCR; in TCRdb, only in-frame clones are kept and a portion is missing. The data show tens of thousands of clones, around 90% seen once. Here the sequenced sample was peripheral blood, taken on day 0 of AZD1222 vaccination. All receptors derive from an adult in good health.

The chain has TRBV6-5 and TRBJ1-2; D gene unclear. This CDR3 is built from 11 residues. Deletions cut 2 bases from V and 5 bases from J, with 3 bases between. The germline V gene has CDR1 MNHEY and CDR2 SVGAGI. The CDR3: CASSYQYGYTF. In nucleotides, the CDR3 is TGTGCCAGCAGTTACCAGTATGGCTACACCTTC.

J is TRBJ1-5 and V is TRBV1. TRBV1 is flagged as a pseudogene. CDR3 length: 15 amino acids. The CDR3 reads CTSSQDTAYNQPQHF. The CDR3, as DNA: TGCACCAGCAGCCAAGATACGGCCTACAATCAGCCCCAGCATTTT.